This T cell receptor beta chain came from a study of blood T cell repertoires in COVID-19. Turning to the study itself: Both acute and convalescent COVID-19 samples were obtained from the United States, Italy and Spain. From T cells, B-cell-depleted T cells, or PBMCs came the material, which was cDNA or gDNA.

Germline lookup yields CDR1 MDHEN and CDR2 SYDVKM. Germline trimming cut 4 bases from V and 6 bases from J; bases unmatched to any gene: 12. The CDR3 runs to 16 residues. Authors' data handling: Amplifying reference gene primers gave estimates of nucleated cell counts. TCRdb keeps only in-frame clones here, not all; method: immunoSEQ multiplex PCR. Clone size and V and J calls were adopted from that table, with D and trimming inferred from the DNA. The table lists about 62,000 clones, roughly 90% of them singletons. The rearrangement links TRBV28 to TRBJ2-1; 7 bases are a match to TRBD2. Sequencing used peripheral blood. The receptor comes from a woman aged 55-69 years with acute or convalescent COVID-19. Here the CDR3 reads CASSSQFGGGINEQFF. As DNA, the CDR3 is TGTGCCAGCAGTTCCCAGTTTGGGGGGGGGATCAATGAGCAGTTCTTC.